This TCR beta chain is from a study of blood T cell repertoires in COVID-19. Cohort assignment relied on participant-reported clinical history. What the recovered Cohort 3 donors had was two negative PCRs, clearance, or symptom resolution. Germline V CDR1 and CDR2: SGHDT, YYEEEE. The CDR3 runs to 14 residues. V lost 4 bases and J lost 3; bases outside the gene matches: 6. Only in-frame clones appear in the TCRdb table, and some are missing; sequencing was by immunoSEQ multiplex PCR. The sample lists 150,000 to 250,000 clones; roughly 80% were seen once. V usage is TRBV5-6 and J usage is TRBJ1-1, with 7 nucleotides matching TRBD1. The specimen sequenced was PBMCs or T cells enriched from blood (not recorded which). This sequence was found in a man aged 40-49 years who had recovered from COVID-19. Here the CDR3 reads CASSPDRRHTEAFF. In DNA, the CDR3 is TGTGCCAGCAGCCCGGACAGGAGGCACACTGAAGCTTTCTTT.